The rows below give T cell receptor beta chains drawn from one sample of a study of cytomegalovirus exposure and HLA in healthy donors. Only in-frame clones appear in the TCRdb table, and some are missing; sequencing was by immunoSEQ multiplex PCR. There are 200,000 to 250,000 clones in the sample; more than 75% occur only once, and around 2.7% lies in the top ten. Sequencing was done on a sample of PBMCs. These receptors originate from a woman between 40 and 50 years old in good health and CMV-seronegative. Both conserved end residues are part of each CDR3. Fields, in order: J gene, V gene, CDR3 protein.

TRBJ2-1 TRBV28 CASSLLAGGYNEQFF
TRBJ2-2 TRBV19 CASSKVAGGGTGELFF
TRBJ2-5 TRBV6-5 CATLHPRVGQETQYF
TRBJ2-4 TRBV11-2 CASSLGRARNIQYF
TRBJ2-7 TRBV6-5 CASSVGQGAYEQYF
TRBJ1-2 TRBV27 CASSSLRPGQGSGGYTF
TRBJ2-3 TRBV25-1 CASSEYYDRGRSAQYF
TRBJ1-1 TRBV30 CAWSVLGNTEAFF
TRBJ2-5 TRBV6-5 CASSFLGEQETQYF
TRBJ2-1 TRBV15 CATSRVVLAGPSNEQFF
TRBJ1-1 TRBV6-6 CASNQNRGRAFF
TRBJ2-1 TRBV7-3 CASSPGGPGNEQFF
TRBJ2-1 TRBV30 CAWTRTSGDNEQFF
TRBJ2-1 TRBV14 CASSQLGQFLYNEQFF
TRBJ2-6 TRBV5-1 CASSLVGLAGGTGANVLTF
TRBJ1-2 TRBV28 CASSFSRPWGYTF
TRBJ2-5 TRBV27 CASSAPRGGRVETQYF
TRBJ1-1 TRBV14 CASSQDLGRVGTEAFF
TRBJ2-7 TRBV6-5 CASSTEGLAGAEQYF
TRBJ2-7 TRBV30 CAWSVLAGVYEQYF